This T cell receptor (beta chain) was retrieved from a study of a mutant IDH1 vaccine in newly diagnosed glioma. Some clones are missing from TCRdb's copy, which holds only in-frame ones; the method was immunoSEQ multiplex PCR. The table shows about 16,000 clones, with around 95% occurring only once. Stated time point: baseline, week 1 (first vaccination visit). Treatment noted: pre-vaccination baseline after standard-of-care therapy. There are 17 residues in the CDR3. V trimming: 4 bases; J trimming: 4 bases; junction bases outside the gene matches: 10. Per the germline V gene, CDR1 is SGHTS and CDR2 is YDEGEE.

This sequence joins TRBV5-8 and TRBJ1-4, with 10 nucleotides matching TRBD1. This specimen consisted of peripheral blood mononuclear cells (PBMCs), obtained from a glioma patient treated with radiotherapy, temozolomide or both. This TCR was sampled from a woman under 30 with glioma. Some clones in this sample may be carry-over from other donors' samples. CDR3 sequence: CASSPRAGQGLNEKLFF. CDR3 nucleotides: TGTGCCAGCAGCCCCAGGGCGGGACAGGGGCTTAATGAAAAACTGTTTTTT.